The present entry profiles one TCR beta chain with its context. Its antigen specificity is not known. No base-level quality is on record; no much larger clone is a single base apart. The immunoSEQ Assay was the method used to sequence TCRbeta CDR3 regions. After extraction, genomic DNA underwent amplification by bias-controlled multiplex PCR, followed by high-throughput sequencing. Processing in the source paper ran as follows. To quantify the absolute abundance of every unique TCRbeta CDR3 region, sequences were collapsed and filtered. Usable DNA was measured by amplifying reference genes present in all nucleated cells, and TCRbeta template counts were normalized to that usable DNA to estimate T cell fraction. Repertoire TCRs were annotated as SARS-CoV-2-specific when V gene, CDR3 amino acid sequence and J gene were exactly matched to a known reactive TCR set. MIRA supplied the reference SARS-CoV-2 TCR set, which was filtered for enrichment in COVID-19-positive ImmuneCODE repertoires so that public or cross-reactive TCRs were removed. Using the MIRA antigens, annotated TCRs were further analysed by specific ORF or by position within an ORF. Breadth was defined as the number of annotated unique rearrangements divided by the total number of unique productive rearrangements, and depth was defined as the summed frequency of the annotated unique rearrangements. TCR breadth was compared between groups using two-sided Wilcoxon rank-sum tests. Entries here come from immuneACCESS through TCRdb and include only in-frame sequences with V and J called. Some clones fail to appear in such tables; in the studies checked, an unresolved V gene covers under half of the shortfall, and the cause of the remainder is unknown. V and J calls and clone size are given by that table; D and trimming were obtained from the DNA. A total of around 250,000 clones appear in this sample, about 90% of them only once. Of the sample, approximately 3.3% falls within the top ten clones.

This sample stems from a study of Ad26.COV2.S vaccination and SARS-CoV-2 variants (dated by TCRdb to 2020 to 2023). A note on the overall study: Donors in the vaccine arm were drawn from COV1001, a phase I-IIa trial of Ad26.COV2.S in healthy adults that was multicentre, randomized, double-blind and placebo-controlled. Ad26.COV2.S was administered intramuscularly at a dose of 5x10^10 or 1x10^11 viral particles, either as one shot or as two shots given 56 days apart. TCRbeta repertoire sequencing was used to assess the specificity and breadth of SARS-CoV-2-reactive T cell receptors after Ad26.COV2.S vaccination. Participants in the trial were split at random into five groups of five each, receiving low-dose or high-dose Ad26.COV2.S once or twice, or else placebo on both occasions. A total of approximately 32 samples were included in the TCR-sequenced set, comprising around 19 Ad26.COV2.S vaccine recipients, 5 placebo recipients and 8 SARS-CoV-2 convalescent individuals. Investigators did not know the trial group allocation while performing experiments and assessing outcomes.

Read against the paper, the sample's treatment or condition label means: 15 to 20 received Ad26.COV2.S at low or high dose, single or two shots; 5 received placebo; per-sample allocation not given. For vaccine and placebo recipients, repertoires were sequenced using samples collected on day 63 after the first injection. In Cohort 1b, around 25 adults aged 18-55 years were enrolled at a single site in Boston, USA, between 29 July and 7 August 2020. As a vaccine, Ad26.COV2.S was a replication-incompetent adenovirus type 26 vector that expressed a prefusion-stabilized SARS-CoV-2 spike protein derived from the original Wuhan strain. Overall study results and their limits: It was noted by the authors that total T cell responses may have been underestimated by the TCR breadth and depth analyses. After vaccination, spike-specific CD8+ and CD4+ T cell responses were reported to show substantial breadth. Vaccine and placebo recipients had similar non-spike TCR breadth, a finding consistent with the vaccine containing only spike. The study was not powered for comparison of responses between vaccine doses or regimens. Ad26.COV2.S recipients had higher spike-specific TCR breadth than placebo recipients (P = 0.0014).

Between the V and J ends, shortened by 3 bases and 4 bases respectively, the junction contains 13 bases. The CDR1 and CDR2 encoded by the germline V gene are SQVTM and ANQGSEA. Spanning cysteine to phenylalanine, the CDR3 consists of 14 amino acids. CDR3 DNA is the only sequence kept; it has 42 bases, read in frame from the first base. The receptor comes from a person between 18 and 65 years old who received the Ad26.COV2.S COVID-19 vaccine or a placebo. The sequence joins TRBV29-1 to TRBJ2-1; a confident D gene designation cannot be given. Sequencing was performed on peripheral blood, taken in a trial of Ad26.COV2.S vaccine versus placebo. The DNA sequence is as follows: TGCAGCGTTGAGAACCGGGCCATATACAATGAGCAGTTCTTC. This yields the protein CSVENRAIYNEQFF.